Reported below is one T cell receptor (beta chain). This sample is drawn from a study of cytomegalovirus exposure and HLA in healthy donors. CDR1 and CDR2 (germline): MGHDK, SYGVNS. The CDR3 contains 16 residues. Trimming shortened V by 5 bases and J by 8 bases, and 24 bases separated the two germline ends. Assay used: immunoSEQ multiplex PCR; TCRdb lists only in-frame clones, some missing. The table lists about 64,000 clones, around 88% of them singletons. The chain carries TRBV25-1 and TRBJ1-2, with D tentatively TRBD1 (6 bases). Source material: PBMCs. The TCR originated in a woman aged 18-29 years in good health and CMV-seronegative. The CDR3 loop is CASSILGDISSGGYTF. The CDR3 nucleotides are TGTGCCAGCAGTATACTGGGGGACATCTCCTCGGGAGGCTACACCTTC.